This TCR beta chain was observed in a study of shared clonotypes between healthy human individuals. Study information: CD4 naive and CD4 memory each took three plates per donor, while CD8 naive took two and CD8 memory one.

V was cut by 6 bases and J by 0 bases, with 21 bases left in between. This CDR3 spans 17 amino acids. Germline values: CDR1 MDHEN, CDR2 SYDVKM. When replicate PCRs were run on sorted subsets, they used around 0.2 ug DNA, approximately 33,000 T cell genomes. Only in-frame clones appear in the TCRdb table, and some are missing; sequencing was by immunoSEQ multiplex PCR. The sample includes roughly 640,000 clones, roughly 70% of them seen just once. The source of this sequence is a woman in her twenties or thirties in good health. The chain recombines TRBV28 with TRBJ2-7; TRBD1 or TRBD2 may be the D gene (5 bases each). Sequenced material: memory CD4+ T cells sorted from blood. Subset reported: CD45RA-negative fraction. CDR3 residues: CASRRDGRRSISYEQYF. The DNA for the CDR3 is TGTGCCAGCAGACGGGACGGACGACGCTCTATCTCCTACGAGCAGTACTTC.